Listed below are T cell receptor beta chains from one sample, sequenced in a study of blood T cell repertoires in COVID-19. Sequencing was performed with immunoSEQ multiplex PCR; in TCRdb, only in-frame clones are kept and a portion is missing. The sample holds approximately 230,000 clones, approximately 84% seen once. Sequences were obtained from PBMCs or T cells enriched from blood (not recorded which). The receptors were sampled from a young man who had recovered from COVID-19. Both conserved end residues are part of each CDR3. D genes are given only for firm matches. The listing skips clone size in some rows; elsewhere it reads once, few, many or a size class.

TRBV21-1,NA,NA,TRBJ1-5,CASSDPLDRGDQPQHF,TGTGCCAGCAGCGACCCACTGGACAGGGGGGATCAGCCCCAGCATTTT
TRBV3-1/TRBV3-2,NA,few,TRBJ1-1,CASSRLGPGMNTEAFF,TGTGCCAGCAGCCGCCTCGGGCCGGGAATGAACACTGAAGCTTTCTTT
TRBV3-1/TRBV3-2,NA,NA,TRBJ1-1,CASSQRGFTEAFF,TGTGCCAGCAGCCAGAGGGGGTTCACTGAAGCTTTCTTT
TRBV9,NA,NA,TRBJ1-2,CASSVEDRQSYGYTF,TGTGCCAGCAGCGTGGAAGATAGACAATCGTATGGCTACACCTTC
TRBV7-6,NA,NA,TRBJ1-4,CASSLAGGSNEKLFF,TGTGCCAGCAGCTTAGCGGGGGGTTCTAATGAAAAACTGTTTTTT
TRBV18,NA,NA,TRBJ1-2,CASSPESNYGYTF,TGTGCCAGCTCACCGGAGAGTAACTATGGCTACACCTTC
TRBV10-1,NA,NA,TRBJ2-3,CASSEARRDTQYF,TGCGCCAGCAGTGAGGCCCGGAGAGATACGCAGTATTTT
TRBV28,NA,NA,TRBJ1-2,CASSVGSYGYTF,TGTGCCAGCAGTGTAGGGAGCTATGGCTACACCTTC
TRBV5-4,TRBD2,NA,TRBJ2-7,CASSSPGGSEQYF,TGTGCCAGCAGCTCTCCGGGAGGATCCGAGCAGTACTTC
TRBV10-2,TRBD1,once,TRBJ2-2,CASSLGQGTGELFF,TGCGCCAGCAGTCTTGGACAGGGAACCGGGGAGCTGTTTTTT
TRBV3-1/TRBV3-2,TRBD2,NA,TRBJ2-1,CASSYGLAGRAGEQFF,TGTGCCAGCAGCTATGGACTAGCGGGAAGGGCGGGTGAGCAGTTCTTC
TRBV10-3,TRBD1,NA,TRBJ1-4,CAISERTGATFHLFF,TGTGCCATCAGTGAAAGGACAGGGGCCACCTTCCACCTGTTTTTT
TRBV19,TRBD2,NA,TRBJ2-3,CASSIDLEGGFGDTQYF,TGTGCCAGTAGTATAGATCTTGAGGGAGGGTTTGGAGATACGCAGTATTTT
TRBV7-6,NA,NA,TRBJ2-5,CASSLLQGRGETQYF,TGTGCCAGCAGCTTATTACAGGGGCGGGGAGAGACCCAGTACTTC
TRBV2,TRBD1,once,TRBJ1-3,CASSEITWDSSGNTIYF,TGTGCCAGCAGTGAGATTACATGGGACAGCTCTGGAAACACCATATATTTT
TRBV28,NA,NA,TRBJ2-7,CASRVTTGYEQYF,TGTGCCAGCAGGGTAACGACAGGCTACGAGCAGTACTTC
TRBV18,NA,NA,TRBJ1-1,CASSSEGVMNTEAFF,TGTGCCAGCTCCTCTGAGGGGGTAATGAACACTGAAGCTTTCTTT
TRBV2,TRBD1,NA,TRBJ1-2,CASRTDRANYGYTF,TGTGCCAGCAGGACGGACAGGGCAAACTATGGCTACACCTTC
TRBV2,NA,few,TRBJ1-2,CASSSDSRGYTF,TGTGCCAGCAGTTCGGACAGCCGTGGCTACACCTTC
TRBV19,NA,NA,TRBJ2-2,CASRRDRNTGELFF,TGTGCCAGTAGGCGGGACAGAAACACCGGGGAGCTGTTTTTT